This T cell receptor (beta chain) was captured by sequencing in a study of CD8 T cells in ankylosing spondylitis. Libraries of TCR beta came from quantitative 5'-RACE with molecular barcodes. Via MiXCR, TCRdb re-called the 5' RACE reads, giving one row per CDR3 protein. Of 750,000 to 850,000 distinct CDR3 sequences listed, about 11% are singletons. This clonotype showed up just a few times. Its cognate antigen is unknown. From germline, CDR1 is MNHNS and CDR2 SASEGT. The CDR3 sequence is 13 residues long. V lost 7 bases to trimming and J lost 5 bases, with 13 bases between them. The study, taken as a whole, reports: Within ankylosing spondylitis blood, a TCR beta motif made up of several highly homologous variants appeared to be characteristic. According to the report, clones linked to the disease were significantly enriched in matched synovial fluid samples taken from ankylosing spondylitis patients.

Material for sequencing was blood, either unsorted or a sorted T cell fraction (not recorded which). The rearrangement uses TRBV6-1 and TRBJ2-3, with unresolved D. This sequence was found in a male donor with ankylosing spondylitis. The chain's CDR3 is CASTTGLGDTQYF. The CDR3, as DNA: TGTGCCAGCACCACCGGCTTAGGAGATACGCAGTATTTT.